What follows are 14 T cell receptor beta chains derived from one specimen sequenced in a study of blood T cell repertoires in COVID-19. Measured with immunoSEQ multiplex PCR; TCRdb has only the in-frame clones, and not every one. Found here are about 110,000 clones, around 80% of them singletons; the top ten hold about 20%. The sample comprised peripheral blood. The receptor source for this set is a man between 65 and 85 years old with active or convalescent COVID-19.

This chain joins TRBV5-6 and TRBJ1-1, with D perhaps matching TRBD1 (5 bases). The CDR3 runs to 14 residues. Deletions cut 2 bases from V and 6 bases from J, with 14 bases between. The germline V gene has CDR1 SGHDT and CDR2 YYEEEE. The CDR3 sequence: CASSFGHGPSEAFF. Here the CDR3 DNA reads TGTGCCAGCAGCTTCGGACACGGACCCTCTGAAGCTTTCTTT.

This chain connects TRBV7-2 to TRBJ2-7; 8 nucleotides align to TRBD2. Germline values: CDR1 SGHTA, CDR2 FQGNSA. V dropped 4 bases and J dropped 2; count of bases not matched to a gene: 4. This CDR3 comprises 14 residues. CDR3 sequence: CASSSLAATYEQYF. Written as DNA, the CDR3 is TGTGCCAGCAGCTCACTAGCGGCGACCTACGAGCAGTACTTC. Filled out from reference TRBV7-2 and TRBJ2-7, the complete variable domain reads GAGVSQSPSNKVTEKGKDVELRCDPISGHTALYWYRQSLGQGLEFLIYFQGNSAPDKSGLPSDRFSAERTGGSVSTLTIQRTQQEDSAVYLCASSSLAATYEQYFGPGTRLTVT.

CDR3 nucleotides: TGTGCCACCAGCAGAGATCGTCCAGAAGAAGCTTTCTTT. Translated, it gives CATSRDRPEEAFF. The chain has TRBV15 and TRBJ1-1; D uncertain. The germline V and J ends were trimmed by 0 bases and 8 bases, with 10 bases remaining between them. Germline CDR1 reads LNHNV; CDR2 reads YYDKDF (reference sequence). This CDR3 spans 13 amino acids.

Here the CDR3 DNA reads TGCGCCAGCAGCCAAGATTGGACAGGGTTAAGCAATCAGCCCCAGCATTTT. Protein: CASSQDWTGLSNQPQHF. The J gene is TRBJ1-5, the V gene TRBV4-1, with 8 bases fitting TRBD1. Losses at the gene ends were 0 bases for V and 1 base for J; bases not matched to a gene: 5. The CDR3 loop spans 17 amino acids. CDR1 is MGHRA, CDR2 YSYEKL, per germline.

This clone has only a few counts. This chain joins TRBV7-8 and TRBJ1-2, with TRBD1 matching over 7 bases. CDR1 and CDR2 (germline): SGHVS, FQNEAQ. Losses at the gene ends were 5 bases for V and 4 bases for J; bases not matched to a gene: 4. This CDR3 is built from 13 residues. Here the CDR3 reads CASSETGFYGYTF. The CDR3, as DNA: TGTGCCAGCAGCGAGACAGGGTTCTATGGCTACACCTTC.

The chain employs TRBV29-1 and TRBJ1-2; 9 positions match TRBD1. With V trimmed by 6 bases and J by 3 bases, 5 bases remained unmatched. The length of the CDR3 is 13 residues. CDR1 is SQVTM, CDR2 ANQGSEA, per germline. The CDR3 is CSVTGTGHYGYTF. In DNA form, the CDR3 reads TGCAGCGTAACCGGGACAGGGCACTATGGCTACACCTTC.

The CDR3 DNA sequence: TGCGCCAGCAGCGGGGGGTTCTACACCTTC. Translating gives CASSGGFYTF. This chain connects TRBV5-1 to TRBJ1-2; D may be TRBD1 (5 bases). The ends were cut back, 4 bases at V and 10 bases at J, with 8 bases in the middle. The germline gives CDR1 SGHRS, CDR2 YFSETQ. The CDR3 loop spans 10 amino acids.

The chain combines TRBV2 with TRBJ1-3; no reliable D call. Germline CDR1 reads SNHLY; CDR2 reads FYNNEI. The CDR3 loop spans 15 amino acids. The V gene lost 3 bases and the J gene lost 0 bases, with 9 bases spanning the gap. CDR3 region: CASSDGRLSGNTIYF. The CDR3 DNA reads as TGTGCCAGCAGTGATGGCAGGCTCTCTGGAAACACCATATATTTT.

The rearrangement uses TRBV5-1 and TRBJ2-5, with 12 bases aligning to TRBD2. J gave up 2 bases and V 3 bases, and 5 bases lay outside the gene matches. Germline V gene sequence: CDR1 SGHRS, CDR2 YFSETQ. The CDR3 length is 16 residues. The CDR3 loop is CASSSWTSGAQETQYF. In DNA form, the CDR3 reads TGCGCCAGCAGCTCCTGGACTAGCGGGGCTCAAGAGACCCAGTACTTC.

The V and J genes are TRBV27 and TRBJ2-7; 8 bases agree with TRBD1. Germline CDR1 reads MNHEY; CDR2 reads SMNVEV (reference sequence). The trim removed 5 bases at V and 2 bases at J, leaving 8 bases unmatched. CDR3 size: 15 residues. As DNA, the CDR3 is TGTGCCAGCAGTCTAGGACAGGGCCTCACCTACGAGCAGTACTTC. It codes for CASSLGQGLTYEQYF.

This CDR3 reads CASSVGPGVNQPQHF. CDR3 nucleotide sequence: TGTGCCAGCAGCGTAGGTCCCGGGGTTAATCAGCCCCAGCATTTT. This rearrangement joins TRBV9 to TRBJ1-5; D remains ambiguous. The CDR3 totals 15 residues. From germline, CDR1 is SGDLS and CDR2 YYNGEE. V lost 0 bases and J lost 4, with 11 bases in between.

The CDR3 protein is CASSVEGLDYNEQFF. The DNA for the CDR3 is TGTGCCAGCAGCGTAGAGGGACTAGACTACAATGAGCAGTTCTTC. The V gene is TRBV9, the J gene TRBJ2-1; 8 bases are shared with TRBD2. The length of the CDR3 is 15 residues. The J segment lost 3 bases and the V segment lost 0 bases, leaving 2 bases of the junction unmatched. Germline V CDR1 and CDR2: SGDLS, YYNGEE.

This chain uses TRBV2 with TRBJ1-2; TRBD1 agrees at 11 bases. With 3 bases clipped from V and 2 bases from J, the junction kept 11 bases outside the gene matches. The germline V gene encodes CDR1 SNHLY and CDR2 FYNNEI. The CDR3 consists of 18 residues. CDR3 amino acids: CASSDGGTGGRGNYGYTF. The CDR3, as DNA: TGTGCCAGCAGTGACGGCGGGACAGGGGGTAGGGGAAACTATGGCTACACCTTC.

To note about this clone: This specimen includes other DNA sequences encoding the same CDR3. The chain is built from TRBV6-5 and TRBJ2-1; 12 nucleotides match TRBD2. V dropped 6 bases and J dropped 2; count of bases not matched to a gene: 2. CDR1 and CDR2 (germline): MNHEY, SVGAGI. This CDR3 contains 15 residues. The CDR3 nucleotides read TGTGCCAGCAGGCTAGCGGGAGGGCCCTACAATGAGCAGTTCTTC. Amino acids: CASRLAGGPYNEQFF.